These T cell receptor beta chains were read from a single sample in a study of molecular identifiers for immune sequencing clone quantification. Using its own MiXCR run on the PCR reads, TCRdb lists one record per CDR3 protein. The data hold more than 300,000 distinct CDR3 sequences, with 20% to 25% observed a single time. The sequenced sample was naive CD8+ T cells from blood, with Jurkat cell RNA spiked in. These receptors came from a human donor in good health. Some libraries in this study had Jurkat cell RNA spiked in. Each CDR3 is given with its conserved first and last residue. A D gene is named only where the DNA matches it firmly. A clone size is listed for some rows: how often the clone was seen (once, few, many), or a class if it is expanded.

size | J | D | V | DNA | CDR3
many | TRBJ2-7 | TRBD1 | TRBV7-9 | TGTGCCAGCAGCACCGGGACAGGGGGTTTGTACGAGCAGTACTTC | CASSTGTGGLYEQYF
many | TRBJ2-2 | . | TRBV9 | TGTGCCAGCAGCCCAACCTCAGGGGTCACCGGGGAGCTGTTTTTT | CASSPTSGVTGELFF
many | TRBJ2-3 | . | TRBV4-3 | TGCGCCAGCAGCCAAGATCAGACCGGGCCGTACACTAGCACAGATACGCAGTATTTT | CASSQDQTGPYTSTDTQYF
. | TRBJ2-7 | . | TRBV20-1 | TGCAGTGCTAGAGAGAAAACAGGGTTAGGGAACGAGCAGTACTTC | CSAREKTGLGNEQYF
many | TRBJ2-7 | TRBD2 | TRBV6-2/TRBV6-3 | TGTGCCAGCAGTTACTCGACGGGGGGAAACGAGCAGTACTTC | CASSYSTGGNEQYF
few | TRBJ1-1 | . | TRBV10-3 | TGTGCCATCAGTGCGACAGGGAACACTGAAGCTTTCTTT | CAISATGNTEAFF
few | TRBJ1-4 | . | TRBV10-3 | TGTGCCGCCAGGGAGGAAAGTAATGAAAAACTGTTTTTT | CAAREESNEKLFF
few | TRBJ2-2 | TRBD1 | TRBV4-3 | TGCGCCAGCAGCCAAGGCGCAGGGGGCCGGAACACCGGGGAGCTGTTTTTT | CASSQGAGGRNTGELFF
many | TRBJ1-5 | . | TRBV5-6 | TGTGCCAGCAGCTTGGCCATGAGGGAGGGGAATCAGCCCCAGCATTTT | CASSLAMREGNQPQHF
many | TRBJ2-3 | . | TRBV20-1 | TGCAGTGCTAGTAGTCTGGGGGGAACAGATACGCAGTATTTT | CSASSLGGTDTQYF
. | TRBJ1-1 | . | TRBV6-6 | TGTGCCAGCATAATCACGCGGAGCCGTACGAACACTGAAGCTTTCTTT | CASIITRSRTNTEAFF
many | TRBJ2-1 | . | TRBV7-2 | TGTGCCAGCAGTCCGGGACCTATCAACGCCTACAATGAGCAGTTCTTC | CASSPGPINAYNEQFF
. | TRBJ1-2 | . | TRBV3-2 | TGTGCCAGCAGTCAAACCAGAGGGGTTTTCAACTATGGCTACACCTTC | CASSQTRGVFNYGYTF
many | TRBJ2-2 | TRBD2 | TRBV29-1 | TGCAGCGTTTTGGGACTAGCGGGAGTGGTAACCGGGGAGCTGTTTTTT | CSVLGLAGVVTGELFF
many | TRBJ2-5 | . | TRBV12-3/TRBV12-4 | TGTGCCAGCCGCAGAGGAGAAGAGACCCAGTACTTC | CASRRGEETQYF
few | TRBJ1-4 | TRBD1 | TRBV7-9 | TGTGCCAGCAGCTCGAGGGGGACAGGGGGAAGTGAAAAACTGTTTTTT | CASSSRGTGGSEKLFF
. | TRBJ2-1 | TRBD2 | TRBV27 | TGTGCCAGCCTGGGGGGGGGGTCCTACGATGAGCAGTTCTTC | CASLGGGSYDEQFF
many | TRBJ2-5 | . | TRBV12-5 | TGTGCTAGTGGTTTGTCTACAGGGTACCAAGAGACCCAGTACTTC | CASGLSTGYQETQYF
. | TRBJ2-3 | TRBD2 | TRBV2 | TGTGCCAGCAGTGAGGAACTAGCGGGAGGAACAGATACGCAGTATTTT | CASSEELAGGTDTQYF
many | TRBJ1-3 | . | TRBV12-3/TRBV12-4 | TGTGCCAGCAGTTTCCCAGGGTCTGGAAACACCATATATTTT | CASSFPGSGNTIYF
many | TRBJ1-4 | . | TRBV4-3 | TGCGCCAGCAGCCAAGATTGGGGGGCTTCATTTGAAAAACTGTTTTTT | CASSQDWGASFEKLFF
many | TRBJ2-3 | TRBD1 | TRBV20-1 | TGCAGTGCTAGATGGGGTGACGGACAGGGGTTCACAGATACGCAGTATTTT | CSARWGDGQGFTDTQYF
many | TRBJ2-7 | . | TRBV29-1 | TGCAGCGTTTCCCCCGGGAGCTCCTACGAGCAGTACTTC | CSVSPGSSYEQYF
many | TRBJ2-7 | . | TRBV4-1 | TGCGCCAGCAGCCAAGTACCCGCCCAGCTTTACGAGCAGTACTTC | CASSQVPAQLYEQYF
. | TRBJ1-5 | . | TRBV6-2/TRBV6-3 | TGTGCCAGCAGCTCTACAGGGACCTTCAATCAGCCCCAGCATTTT | CASSSTGTFNQPQHF
. | TRBJ1-1 | TRBD1 | TRBV13 | TGTGCCAGCAGCTTAGTGGGGACAGCAGGGACTGAAGCTTTCTTT | CASSLVGTAGTEAFF
many | TRBJ1-1 | . | TRBV12-3/TRBV12-4 | TGTGCCAGCAGTTTATTGTACAGCGTGAACACTGAAGCTTTCTTT | CASSLLYSVNTEAFF
. | TRBJ2-6 | . | TRBV28 | TGTGCCAGCAGTGGAAGAGACAGGTTTATAGCTGGGGCCAACGTCCTGACTTTC | CASSGRDRFIAGANVLTF
many | TRBJ1-1 | . | TRBV15 | TGTGCCACCAGCAGAGATATCGGTCACACTGAAGCTTTCTTT | CATSRDIGHTEAFF
. | TRBJ2-1 | . | TRBV27 | TGTGCCAGCAGTTTAGGGGTTACGGAGTTCTTC | CASSLGVTEFF
many | TRBJ1-1 | . | TRBV2 | TGTGCCAGCAGTGAATCGGTCGGAAACACTGAAGCTTTCTTT | CASSESVGNTEAFF
. | TRBJ2-5 | . | TRBV3-1 | TGTGCCAGCAGCCAAGATCCCGGGGTTCAGGAGACCCAGTACTTC | CASSQDPGVQETQYF
many | TRBJ2-7 | TRBD1 | TRBV12-3/TRBV12-4 | TGTGCCAGCAGCTGGGGACAGAACTACGAGCAGTACTTC | CASSWGQNYEQYF
few | TRBJ1-1 | TRBD1 | TRBV4-3 | TGCGCCAGCAGCCAAGATAAGACAGGGGGAGGCACTGAAGCTTTCTTT | CASSQDKTGGGTEAFF
few | TRBJ2-5 | . | TRBV7-6 | TGTGCCAGCAGCTTATGGGCCGAGACCCAGTACTTC | CASSLWAETQYF
many | TRBJ2-7 | . | TRBV4-3 | TGCGCCAGCAGCCCCTACCAGGGGGGGACCTACGAGCAGTACTTC | CASSPYQGGTYEQYF
many | TRBJ2-5 | . | TRBV7-2 | TGTGCCAGCAGAGCCCCAGGGTACCAAGAGACCCAGTACTTC | CASRAPGYQETQYF
many | TRBJ2-2 | TRBD2 | TRBV7-9 | TGTGCCAGCAGCGAGTCCGGGACTAGGACCGGGGAGCTGTTTTTT | CASSESGTRTGELFF
many | TRBJ1-1 | . | TRBV7-8 | TGTGCCAGCAGCTTAGGGGCAGACTTGATGAACACTGAAGCTTTCTTT | CASSLGADLMNTEAFF
. | TRBJ2-5 | . | TRBV7-9 | TGTGCCGGCAGCTTAGCCGGTGACAGGGAGGAAGAGACCCAGTACTTC | CAGSLAGDREEETQYF